This entry is about one T cell receptor (beta chain). The sample comes from a study of cytomegalovirus exposure and HLA in healthy donors. In the PCR, 60 Vbeta and 13 Jbeta primers were used. TCRdb's copy holds only in-frame clones and misses some; the assay was immunoSEQ multiplex PCR. The sample consists of 150,000 to 180,000 clones, 70% to 80% of them appearing once. CDR1 and CDR2 from the germline V gene are MNHNY and SVGAGI (reference sequence). There are 14 residues in the CDR3. V lost 2 bases and J lost 1, with 8 bases in between. Sequencing input: PBMCs. This sequence was found in a man aged 30 to 39 in good health and CMV-seronegative. V and J are TRBV6-6 and TRBJ1-1; D gene ambiguous. The CDR3: CASSYRYRNTEAFF. For the CDR3, the DNA is TGTGCCAGCAGTTACCGATACAGGAACACTGAAGCTTTCTTT.